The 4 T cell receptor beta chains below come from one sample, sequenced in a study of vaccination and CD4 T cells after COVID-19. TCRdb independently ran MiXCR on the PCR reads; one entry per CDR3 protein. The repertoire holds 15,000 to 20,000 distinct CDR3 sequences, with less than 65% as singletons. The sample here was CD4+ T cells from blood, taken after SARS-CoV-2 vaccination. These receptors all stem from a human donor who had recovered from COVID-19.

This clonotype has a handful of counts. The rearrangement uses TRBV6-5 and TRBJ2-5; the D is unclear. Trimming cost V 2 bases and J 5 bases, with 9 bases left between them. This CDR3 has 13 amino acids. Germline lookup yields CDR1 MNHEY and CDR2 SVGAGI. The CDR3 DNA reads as TGTGCCAGCAGTTACGCCTATGGGGAGACCCAGTACTTC. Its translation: CASSYAYGETQYF.

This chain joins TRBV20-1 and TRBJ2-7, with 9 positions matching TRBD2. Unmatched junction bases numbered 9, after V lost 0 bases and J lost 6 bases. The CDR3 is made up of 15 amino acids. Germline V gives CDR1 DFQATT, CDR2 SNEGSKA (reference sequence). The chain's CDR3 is CSARDLSGSRSEQYF. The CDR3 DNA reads TGCAGTGCTAGAGATCTTAGCGGGAGTCGTAGCGAGCAGTACTTC.

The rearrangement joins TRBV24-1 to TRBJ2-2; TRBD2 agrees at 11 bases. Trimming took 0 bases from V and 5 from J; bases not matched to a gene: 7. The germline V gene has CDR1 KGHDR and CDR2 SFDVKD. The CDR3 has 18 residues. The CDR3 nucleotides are TGTGCCACCAGTGATTTGGAGATAGCGGGAGGGGGTACCGGGGAGCTGTTTTTT. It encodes CATSDLEIAGGGTGELFF.

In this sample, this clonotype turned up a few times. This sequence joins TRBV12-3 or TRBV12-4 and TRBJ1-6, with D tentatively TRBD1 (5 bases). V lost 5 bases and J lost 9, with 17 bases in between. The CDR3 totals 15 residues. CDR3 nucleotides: TGTGCCAGCAGTCCCGGGACCTTACTGGGTTCACCCCTCCACTTT. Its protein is CASSPGTLLGSPLHF.